This TCR beta chain appears in the sequencing data of a study of cytomegalovirus exposure and HLA in healthy donors. Study-wide findings and caveats: Through in vitro validation, a few CMV-associated chains were shown to be specific for CMV antigens.

Turning to this clone: Its specificity is unknown.

The primer mix had 60 Vbeta and 13 Jbeta primers. Generated by immunoSEQ multiplex PCR, the TCRdb table keeps only in-frame clones and is missing some. The listing records around 100,000 clones. The germline CDR1 and CDR2 sequences are MNHNS and SASEGT. There are 18 residues in the CDR3. The ends lost 0 bases at V and 0 bases at J; junction bases unmatched: 7. V usage is TRBV6-1 and J usage is TRBJ2-7, with 11 bases that match TRBD2. The sequenced sample was PBMCs. This TCR was sampled from a middle-aged man in good health and CMV-seropositive. CDR3 amino acids: CASSEAGASGRFSYEQYF. The CDR3 coding sequence is TGTGCCAGCAGTGAAGCGGGGGCTAGCGGGAGGTTCTCCTACGAGCAGTACTTC.